There are many counts of the clone carrying this T cell receptor (beta chain). This specimen comes from a study of T cells in Graves' hyperthyroidism and ophthalmopathy. Using RNA transcripts as the source, TCR beta CDR3 regions were amplified. With the HTBI primer set, the TCR CDR3 went through a first round of RT-PCR. TCRdb re-analysed the multiplex PCR reads in MiXCR, keeping a single row per CDR3 protein. The data hold around 600,000 distinct CDR3 sequences, with 15% to 17% observed a single time. The sequenced sample consisted of blood. The source is a woman in her thirties with Graves' hyperthyroidism.

CDR3 amino acids: CASSLGSTDTQYF. In DNA form, the CDR3 reads TGTGCCAGCAGCTTGGGGAGCACAGATACGCAGTATTTT. The chain combines TRBV11-2 with TRBJ2-3; D remains unclear. The ends were cut back, 3 bases at V and 0 bases at J, with 4 bases in the middle. CDR1 and CDR2 (germline): SGHAT, FQNNGV. This CDR3 has 13 residues.